These T cell receptor beta chains were read from a single sample in a study of T-cell reconstitution after alpha-beta-depleted transplantation in children. MiXCR, applied by TCRdb to the PCR reads, yields one record per CDR3 protein. There are 200,000 to 300,000 distinct CDR3 sequences in the sample; roughly a quarter occur only once, and 2.6% lies in the top ten. The sample here was PBMCs, taken before TCRalphabeta/CD19-depleted stem cell transplant. Source of these receptors: a girl aged 2 to 9 with Fanconi anemia, due to receive a stem cell transplant. Both conserved end residues are part of each CDR3. The size of a clone is reported for some rows only, either as once, few or many, or as a class for expanded clones.

clone_size: many; j_call: TRBJ2-5; v_call: TRBV6-1; cdr3_aa: CASTLSSGGVGTQYF
clone_size: many; j_call: TRBJ2-3; v_call: TRBV29-1; cdr3_aa: CSVEASGLPSTDTQYF
clone_size: many; j_call: TRBJ2-7; v_call: TRBV24-1; cdr3_aa: CATYNRDTSYEQYF
clone_size: .; j_call: TRBJ2-7; v_call: TRBV20-1; cdr3_aa: CSARVQIYRYEQYF
clone_size: .; j_call: TRBJ2-5; v_call: TRBV18; cdr3_aa: CASSPSGSGETQYF
clone_size: .; j_call: TRBJ2-1; v_call: TRBV20-1; cdr3_aa: CSARPNRALSYNEQFF
clone_size: few; j_call: TRBJ2-7; v_call: TRBV5-1; cdr3_aa: CASSLESSGRTYEQYF
clone_size: many; j_call: TRBJ2-7; v_call: TRBV5-1; cdr3_aa: CASSLIQGYEQYF
clone_size: many; j_call: TRBJ2-7; v_call: TRBV12-3/TRBV12-4; cdr3_aa: CASSLRQSSYEQYF
clone_size: .; j_call: TRBJ1-2; v_call: TRBV2; cdr3_aa: CASSERISSDGYTF
clone_size: .; j_call: TRBJ2-3; v_call: TRBV7-3; cdr3_aa: CASSLISGATDTQYF
clone_size: few; j_call: TRBJ2-6; v_call: TRBV28; cdr3_aa: CASSPLRMWANVLTF
clone_size: many; j_call: TRBJ2-3; v_call: TRBV12-3/TRBV12-4; cdr3_aa: CASSPRYRRTDTQYF
clone_size: many; j_call: TRBJ1-2; v_call: TRBV29-1; cdr3_aa: CSVDSGAGFGGYTF
clone_size: .; j_call: TRBJ2-1; v_call: TRBV4-2; cdr3_aa: CASSQDLIAHNEQFF
clone_size: .; j_call: TRBJ2-5; v_call: TRBV20-1; cdr3_aa: CSASPDRGETQYF
clone_size: few; j_call: TRBJ2-1; v_call: TRBV20-1; cdr3_aa: CSAKWASGRGNEQFF
clone_size: .; j_call: TRBJ1-5; v_call: TRBV20-1; cdr3_aa: CSASQGPQPQHF
clone_size: many; j_call: TRBJ1-2; v_call: TRBV20-1; cdr3_aa: CSAREDIWYGYTF
clone_size: many; j_call: TRBJ2-3; v_call: TRBV7-2; cdr3_aa: CASSLEGGSTDTQYF
clone_size: .; j_call: TRBJ2-3; v_call: TRBV10-2; cdr3_aa: CASSPAGVPSDTQYF
clone_size: once; j_call: TRBJ2-1; v_call: TRBV28; cdr3_aa: CASSLFGGSDIFGYEQFF
clone_size: many; j_call: TRBJ2-1; v_call: TRBV20-1; cdr3_aa: CSAIGLAGGINYNEQFF
clone_size: few; j_call: TRBJ2-3; v_call: TRBV13; cdr3_aa: CASSIRQGTDTQYF
clone_size: .; j_call: TRBJ1-1; v_call: TRBV7-3; cdr3_aa: CASSLTGVGMNTEAFF
clone_size: few; j_call: TRBJ2-3; v_call: TRBV7-6; cdr3_aa: CASSWVAEWADTQYF
clone_size: many; j_call: TRBJ2-7; v_call: TRBV9; cdr3_aa: CASSAGQGTAAYEQYF
clone_size: many; j_call: TRBJ1-5; v_call: TRBV29-1; cdr3_aa: CSVEVGGDQPQHF
clone_size: many; j_call: TRBJ2-7; v_call: TRBV10-2; cdr3_aa: CASNVGGGRYEQYF
clone_size: many; j_call: TRBJ2-7; v_call: TRBV20-1; cdr3_aa: CSASTGRSYEQYF
clone_size: few; j_call: TRBJ2-1; v_call: TRBV27; cdr3_aa: CASSLISDDNEQFF
clone_size: .; j_call: TRBJ1-2; v_call: TRBV6-1; cdr3_aa: CASSLTHFKGYTF
clone_size: few; j_call: TRBJ2-7; v_call: TRBV12-3/TRBV12-4; cdr3_aa: CASSLIANPSYEQYF
clone_size: many; j_call: TRBJ2-3; v_call: TRBV28; cdr3_aa: CASRATPTTDTQYF
clone_size: few; j_call: TRBJ1-1; v_call: TRBV20-1; cdr3_aa: CSARQGVGQWATEAFF
clone_size: many; j_call: TRBJ2-1; v_call: TRBV6-4; cdr3_aa: CASSDEGATYNEQFF
clone_size: many; j_call: TRBJ2-5; v_call: TRBV12-3/TRBV12-4; cdr3_aa: CASRGTSGSLGETQYF
clone_size: few; j_call: TRBJ1-2; v_call: TRBV6-1; cdr3_aa: CASSEGGRGLGYTF
clone_size: many; j_call: TRBJ1-4; v_call: TRBV12-3/TRBV12-4; cdr3_aa: CASSLNGPASHEKLFF
clone_size: few; j_call: TRBJ2-2; v_call: TRBV29-1; cdr3_aa: CSVWGSRTGELFF
clone_size: many; j_call: TRBJ2-1; v_call: TRBV7-2; cdr3_aa: CASSLISYNEQFF
clone_size: .; j_call: TRBJ2-2; v_call: TRBV7-3; cdr3_aa: CASRTTGNTGELFF
clone_size: .; j_call: TRBJ2-3; v_call: TRBV20-1; cdr3_aa: CSARVGGSDTQYF
clone_size: .; j_call: TRBJ2-1; v_call: TRBV28; cdr3_aa: CASSLERNEQFF